Below are 21 T cell receptor beta chains sequenced from a single sample in a study of T cells after yellow fever vaccination. TCRdb re-analysed the 5' RACE reads in MiXCR, keeping a single row per CDR3 protein. The sample comprises 250,000 or so distinct CDR3 sequences, around 3.5% of which are singletons, and 15% to 20% rests with the top ten. The input for sequencing was PBMCs, taken 15 days after the yellow fever booster vaccination. Source of these receptors: a man younger than 35 who received the YFV17D yellow fever vaccine.

This clonotype was picked up many times. V is TRBV12-3 or TRBV12-4 and J is TRBJ2-1; D call uncertain. With 5 bases removed from V and 6 bases from J, the gap between germline ends came to 20 bases. The CDR3 has 16 amino acids. The CDR3 is CASSLLVNMGPNEQFF. CDR3 bases: TGTGCCAGCAGTCTGCTAGTTAATATGGGCCCCAATGAGCAGTTCTTC.

This clonotype occurred many times. This chain joins TRBV4-1 and TRBJ1-6; D perhaps matches TRBD1 (5 bases). Trimming left V 1 base short and J 5 bases short, with 24 bases between. CDR1 is MGHRA, CDR2 YSYEKL, per germline. The CDR3 sequence is 20 residues long. CDR3 nucleotide sequence: TGCGCCAGCAGCCAAGGTATACTCGTTGGGGCCGGGCTGGATAATTCACCCCTCCACTTT. Translating gives CASSQGILVGAGLDNSPLHF.

This clonotype was recorded at least ten times. The chain uses TRBV29-1 and TRBJ2-3, with D perhaps matching TRBD1 or TRBD2 (5 bases each). The CDR3 is 14 amino acids. CDR1 is SQVTM, CDR2 ANQGSEA, per germline. V was shortened by 6 bases and J by 4 bases, with 17 bases between the two germline ends. The CDR3 region has the DNA TGCAGCGTGACGGGTCGGGACGGTCCAGATACGCAGTATTTT. It is translated as CSVTGRDGPDTQYF.

This clonotype has ten or more counts. The rearrangement joins TRBV10-3 to TRBJ2-3; 9 nucleotides align to TRBD2. The CDR3 length is 14 residues. The trim removed 3 bases at V and 5 bases at J, leaving 3 bases unmatched. Per germline, CDR1 ENHRY and CDR2 SYGVKD. CDR3 region: CAISDGGGGDTQYF. DNA of the CDR3: TGTGCCATCAGTGACGGCGGGGGGGGAGATACGCAGTATTTT.

This clonotype was seen repeatedly, ten times or more. The chain carries TRBV3-1 and TRBJ1-6, with 9 bases identical to TRBD1. The CDR3 is 15 amino acids. Germline loops: CDR1 LGHDT, CDR2 YNNKEL (reference sequence). After removal of 1 base from V and 8 bases from J, the junction contained 3 bases not matched to a gene. Here the CDR3 DNA reads TGTGCCAGCAGCCAAGGGCGACAGGGGGATTCACCCCTCCACTTT. It specifies CASSQGRQGDSPLHF.

In this sample, this clonotype turned up many times. The chain uses TRBV5-1 and TRBJ2-1, with D possibly TRBD2 on 6 matching bases. The V end lost 4 bases, the J end lost 3 bases, and 17 bases lay between the germline ends. CDR1 is SGHRS, CDR2 YFSETQ, per germline. The CDR3 consists of 16 residues. The CDR3 DNA is TGCGCCAGCAGCCCTGCCCCCGGGACTTACTACAATGAGCAGTTCTTC. Its protein product is CASSPAPGTYYNEQFF. The variable domain in full, with the rest retrieved from reference TRBV5-1 and TRBJ2-1, is KAGVTQTPRYLIKTRGQQVTLSCSPISGHRSVSWYQQTPGQGLQFLFEYFSETQRNKGNFPGRFSGRQFSNSRSEMNVSTLELGDSALYLCASSPAPGTYYNEQFFGPGTRLTVL.

Only a few counts were recorded for this clonotype. This chain connects TRBV7-2 to TRBJ1-6; D is unresolved. Trimming removed 5 bases at V and 10 bases at J, with 15 bases between. The V gene's germline CDR1 is SGHTA and CDR2 FQGNSA. CDR3 length: 14 amino acids. Here the CDR3 DNA reads TGTGCCAGCAGCATATTGGAGATAGTGTCACCCCTCCACTTT. This encodes CASSILEIVSPLHF.

In this sample, this clonotype turned up many times. V usage is TRBV4-1 and J usage is TRBJ2-3; perhaps TRBD1 as D (7 bases). Trimming removed 4 bases from V and 2 bases from J, with 13 bases in between. The V gene's germline CDR1 is MGHRA and CDR2 YSYEKL. This CDR3 comprises 15 residues. Here the CDR3 DNA reads TGCGCCAGCAGCCCGCAGGGGGGATACACAGATACGCAGTATTTT. It translates to CASSPQGGYTDTQYF.

This clonotype was seen many times. Here the CDR3 reads CASSSDGFQPQHF. The CDR3 DNA is TGTGCCAGCAGCTCCGACGGGTTTCAGCCCCAGCATTTT. The chain couples TRBV11-2 to TRBJ1-5; D unclear. The CDR3 is made up of 13 amino acids. The germline CDR1 and CDR2 sequences are SGHAT and FQNNGV. Trimming stripped 4 bases from V and 6 bases from J, with 10 bases between.

This clonotype was recorded at least ten times. The chain has TRBV12-3 or TRBV12-4 and TRBJ1-6; D not resolved. The V and J ends lost 1 base and 6 bases respectively, with 4 bases between them. CDR3 length: 13 residues. The CDR3 DNA sequence: TGTGCCAGCAGTTTAGTGGGTAATTCACCCCTCCACTTT. Protein product: CASSLVGNSPLHF.

This clonotype was seen at least ten times. For the CDR3, the DNA is TGTGCCAGCAGCGTAGATGGGGTAGGCGAGCAGTACTTC. Translation: CASSVDGVGEQYF. The chain joins TRBV9 to TRBJ2-7; D gene ambiguous. The germline V gene encodes CDR1 SGDLS and CDR2 YYNGEE. The length of the CDR3 is 13 residues. V was clipped by 0 bases and J by 6 bases, with 10 bases between them.

This clonotype has at least ten counts. The rearrangement uses TRBV5-1 and TRBJ2-5, with 10 bases aligning to TRBD2. This CDR3 comprises 15 residues. Germline-derived CDR1 and CDR2 are SGHRS and YFSETQ. Unmatched junction bases numbered 6, after V lost 4 bases and J lost 3 bases. The CDR3 region has the DNA TGCGCCAGCAGCCACCTAGCGGGGGCCGAAGAGACCCAGTACTTC. As protein: CASSHLAGAEETQYF.

This clonotype was detected many times. V and J are TRBV4-1 and TRBJ2-7; 8 nucleotides match TRBD2. The V segment lost 4 bases and the J segment 2 bases; nucleotides outside the gene matches: 7. The CDR3 loop spans 15 amino acids. Germline V gene data show CDR1 as MGHRA and CDR2 as YSYEKL. CDR3 DNA sequence: TGCGCCAGCAGCCCCGCCTTCGGGGGGGCCTACGAGCAGTACTTC. It encodes CASSPAFGGAYEQYF.

This clonotype showed up many times. The V gene is TRBV5-6, the J gene TRBJ2-3; D is unclear. V was pared by 3 bases and J by 5 bases, with 4 bases between. The CDR3 runs 11 residues. Germline CDR1 and CDR2: SGHDT and YYEEEE. CDR3 in amino acids: CASSYGDTQYF. CDR3 nucleotides: TGTGCCAGCAGCTACGGAGATACGCAGTATTTT.

This clonotype was counted at least ten times. This chain connects TRBV3-1 to TRBJ1-5; the D is unclear. Germline CDR1 and CDR2: LGHDT and YNNKEL (reference sequence). CDR3 length equals 12 residues. V was shortened by 6 bases and J by 2 bases, with 5 bases between the two germline ends. The DNA for the CDR3 is TGTGCCAGCAGGGTCGGCAATCAGCCCCAGCATTTT. This codes for CASRVGNQPQHF.

There are many counts of this clonotype. The genes are TRBV6-2 or TRBV6-3 and TRBJ2-7, with D unclear. The CDR3 has 12 amino acids. Germline V lookup: CDR1 MNHEY, CDR2 SVGEGT. V lost 2 bases to trimming and J lost 4 bases, with 6 bases between them. The CDR3 loop reads CASSYHGYEQYV. The CDR3 bases are TGTGCCAGCAGTTACCATGGATACGAGCAGTACGTC.

At least ten counts were recorded for this clonotype. The genes are TRBV28 and TRBJ2-7, with D possibly being TRBD1 (6 bases). This CDR3 is built from 14 residues. V lost 4 bases to trimming and J lost 2 bases, with 12 bases between them. CDR1 and CDR2 (germline): MDHEN, SYDVKM. Written as DNA, the CDR3 is TGTGCCAGCAGTTCATATACAGGGACCTACGAGCAGTACGTC. It yields the protein CASSSYTGTYEQYV.

This clonotype has ten or more counts. V gene TRBV11-2 combines with J gene TRBJ2-3, with 10 positions matching TRBD1. This CDR3 has 16 amino acids. V gave up 4 bases and J gave up 2 bases; unmatched junction bases: 6. Germline CDR1 SGHAT, CDR2 FQNNGV. The CDR3: CASSWTGTGVTDTQYF. DNA for the CDR3: TGTGCCAGCAGCTGGACCGGGACAGGGGTCACAGATACGCAGTATTTT.

This clonotype was recorded many times. The V call is TRBV28, the J call TRBJ1-2, with D possibly TRBD1 on 6 matching bases. Germline V gene data show CDR1 as MDHEN and CDR2 as SYDVKM. Trimming removed 8 bases at V and 4 bases at J, with 11 bases between. The CDR3 runs to 12 residues. CDR3 in amino acids: CASQGGGYGYTF. CDR3 coding DNA: TGTGCCAGCCAAGGGGGAGGCTATGGCTACACCTTC.

This clonotype was observed a handful of times. The V call is TRBV5-1, the J call TRBJ2-7; 13 nucleotides align to TRBD2. V lost 3 bases to trimming and J lost 5 bases; unmatched junction nucleotides: 8. This CDR3 comprises 16 residues. Germline V lookup: CDR1 SGHRS, CDR2 YFSETQ. CDR3 sequence (DNA): TGCGCCAGCAGCTCCTACGGACTAGCGGGAGTCGACGAGCAGTACTTC. Translated: CASSSYGLAGVDEQYF.

In this sample, this clonotype turned up many times. V and J are TRBV5-1 and TRBJ1-1; possibly TRBD1 for D (5 bases). The germline V and J ends were trimmed by 5 bases and 0 bases, with 8 bases remaining between them. This CDR3 is 13 amino acids long. Germline V gene sequence: CDR1 SGHRS, CDR2 YFSETQ. CDR3 residues: CASRRGVNTEAFF. The CDR3 DNA follows: TGCGCCAGCAGGCGGGGGGTGAACACTGAAGCTTTCTTT.